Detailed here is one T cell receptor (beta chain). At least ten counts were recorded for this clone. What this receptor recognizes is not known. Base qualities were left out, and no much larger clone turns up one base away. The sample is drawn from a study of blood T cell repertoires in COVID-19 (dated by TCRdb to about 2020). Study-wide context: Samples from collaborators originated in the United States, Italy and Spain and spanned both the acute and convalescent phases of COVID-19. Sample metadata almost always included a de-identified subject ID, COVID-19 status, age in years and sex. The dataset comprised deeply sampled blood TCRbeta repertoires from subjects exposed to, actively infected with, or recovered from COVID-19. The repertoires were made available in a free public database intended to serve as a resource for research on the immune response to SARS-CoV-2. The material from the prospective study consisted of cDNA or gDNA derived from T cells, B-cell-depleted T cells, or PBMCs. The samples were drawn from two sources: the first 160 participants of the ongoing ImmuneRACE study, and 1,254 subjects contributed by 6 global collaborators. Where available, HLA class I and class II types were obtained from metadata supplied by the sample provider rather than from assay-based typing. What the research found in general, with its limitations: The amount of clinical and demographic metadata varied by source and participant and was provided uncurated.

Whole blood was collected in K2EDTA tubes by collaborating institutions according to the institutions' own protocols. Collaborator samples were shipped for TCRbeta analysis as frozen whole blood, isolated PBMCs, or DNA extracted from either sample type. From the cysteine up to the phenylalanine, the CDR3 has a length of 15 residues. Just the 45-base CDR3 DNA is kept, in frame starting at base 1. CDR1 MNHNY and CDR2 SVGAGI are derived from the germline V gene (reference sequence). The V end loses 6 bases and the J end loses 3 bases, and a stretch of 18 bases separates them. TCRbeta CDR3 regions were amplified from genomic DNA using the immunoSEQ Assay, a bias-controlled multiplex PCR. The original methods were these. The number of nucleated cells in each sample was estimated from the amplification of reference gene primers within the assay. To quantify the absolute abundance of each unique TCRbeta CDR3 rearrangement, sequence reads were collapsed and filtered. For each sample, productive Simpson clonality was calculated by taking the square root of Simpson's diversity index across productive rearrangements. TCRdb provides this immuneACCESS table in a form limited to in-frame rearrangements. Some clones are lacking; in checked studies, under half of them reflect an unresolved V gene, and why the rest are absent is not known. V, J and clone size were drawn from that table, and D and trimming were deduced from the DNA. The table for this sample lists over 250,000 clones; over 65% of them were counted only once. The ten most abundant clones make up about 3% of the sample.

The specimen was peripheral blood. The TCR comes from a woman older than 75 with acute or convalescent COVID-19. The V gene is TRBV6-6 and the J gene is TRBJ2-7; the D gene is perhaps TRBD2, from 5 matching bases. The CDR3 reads CASRNAAGGDYEQYF. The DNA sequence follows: TGTGCCAGCAGAAACGCCGCAGGAGGTGACTACGAGCAGTACTTC.